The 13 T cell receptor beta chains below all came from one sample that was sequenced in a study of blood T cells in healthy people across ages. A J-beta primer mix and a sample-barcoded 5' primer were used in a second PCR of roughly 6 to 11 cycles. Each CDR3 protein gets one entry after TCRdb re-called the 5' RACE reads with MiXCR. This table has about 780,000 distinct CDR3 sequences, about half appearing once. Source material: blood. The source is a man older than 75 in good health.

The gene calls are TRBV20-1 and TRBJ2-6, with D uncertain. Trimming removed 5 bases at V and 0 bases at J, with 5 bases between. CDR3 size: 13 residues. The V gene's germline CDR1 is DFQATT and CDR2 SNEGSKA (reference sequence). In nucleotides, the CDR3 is TGCAGTGCTCAATTCTCTGGGGCCAACGTCCTGACTTTC. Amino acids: CSAQFSGANVLTF.

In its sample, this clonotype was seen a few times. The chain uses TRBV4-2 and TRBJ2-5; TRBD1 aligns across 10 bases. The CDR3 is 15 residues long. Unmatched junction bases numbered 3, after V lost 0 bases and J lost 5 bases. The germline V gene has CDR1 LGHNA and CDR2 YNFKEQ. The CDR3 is CASSQETGGGETQYF. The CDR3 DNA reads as TGTGCCAGCAGCCAAGAGACAGGGGGCGGTGAGACCCAGTACTTC.

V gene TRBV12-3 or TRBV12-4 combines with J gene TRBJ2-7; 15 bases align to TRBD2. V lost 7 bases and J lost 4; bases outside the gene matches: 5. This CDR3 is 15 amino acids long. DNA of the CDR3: TGTGCCAGCACCCCGGGACTAGCGGGAGGATACGAGCAGTACTTC. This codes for CASTPGLAGGYEQYF.

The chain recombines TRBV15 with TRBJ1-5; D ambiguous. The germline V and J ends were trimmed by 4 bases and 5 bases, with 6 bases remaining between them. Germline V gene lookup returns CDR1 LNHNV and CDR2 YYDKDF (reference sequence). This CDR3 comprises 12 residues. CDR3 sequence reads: CATSTSDQPQHF. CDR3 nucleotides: TGTGCCACCAGCACCTCCGATCAGCCCCAGCATTTT.

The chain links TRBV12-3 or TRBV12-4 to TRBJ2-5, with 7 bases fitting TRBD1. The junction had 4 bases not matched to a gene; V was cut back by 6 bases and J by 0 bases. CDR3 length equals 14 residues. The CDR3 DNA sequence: TGTGCCAGCAGGCTGGGACAGTACCAAGAGACCCAGTACTTC. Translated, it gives CASRLGQYQETQYF.

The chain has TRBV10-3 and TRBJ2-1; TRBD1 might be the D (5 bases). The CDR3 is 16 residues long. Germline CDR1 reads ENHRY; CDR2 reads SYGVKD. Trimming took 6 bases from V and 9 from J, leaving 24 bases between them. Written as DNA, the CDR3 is TGTGCCATCAGCCCGTCAACGACAGCCCGACGGCGTGAGCAGTTCTTC. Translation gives CAISPSTTARRREQFF.

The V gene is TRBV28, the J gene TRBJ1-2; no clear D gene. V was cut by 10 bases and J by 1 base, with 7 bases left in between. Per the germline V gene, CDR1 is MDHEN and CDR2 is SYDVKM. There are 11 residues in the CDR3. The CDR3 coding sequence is TGTGCCACTGAGCTTAACTATGGCTACACCTTC. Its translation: CATELNYGYTF.

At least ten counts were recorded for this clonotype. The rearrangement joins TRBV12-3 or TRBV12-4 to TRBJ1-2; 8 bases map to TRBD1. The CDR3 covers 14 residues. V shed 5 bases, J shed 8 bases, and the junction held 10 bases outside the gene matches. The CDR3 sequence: CASSAGGQVAGYTF. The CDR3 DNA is TGTGCCAGCAGTGCCGGGGGACAGGTCGCAGGCTACACCTTC.

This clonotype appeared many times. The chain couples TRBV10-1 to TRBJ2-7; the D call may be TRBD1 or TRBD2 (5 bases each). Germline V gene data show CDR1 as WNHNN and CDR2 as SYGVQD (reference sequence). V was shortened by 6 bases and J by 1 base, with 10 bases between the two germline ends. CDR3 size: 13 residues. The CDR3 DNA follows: TGCGCCAGCAGCGGGGCCCCTTCCTACGAGCAGTACTTC. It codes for CASSGAPSYEQYF.

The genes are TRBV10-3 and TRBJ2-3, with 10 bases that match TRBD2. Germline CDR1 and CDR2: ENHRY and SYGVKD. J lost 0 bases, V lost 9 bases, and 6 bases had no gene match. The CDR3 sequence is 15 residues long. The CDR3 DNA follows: TGTGCCATTCAAGAGCGGGAGGGAAGCACAGATACGCAGTATTTT. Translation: CAIQEREGSTDTQYF.

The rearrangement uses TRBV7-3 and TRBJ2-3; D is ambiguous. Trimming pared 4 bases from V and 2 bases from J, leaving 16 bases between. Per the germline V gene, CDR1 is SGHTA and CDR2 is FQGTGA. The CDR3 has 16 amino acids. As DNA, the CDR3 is TGTGCCAGCAGCTCCACCGGGCGAGCGCTCACAGATACGCAGTATTTT. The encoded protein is CASSSTGRALTDTQYF. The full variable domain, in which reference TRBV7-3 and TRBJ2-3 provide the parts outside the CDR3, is GAGVSQTPSNKVTEKGKYVELRCDPISGHTALYWYRQSLGQGPEFLIYFQGTGAADDSGLPNDRFFAVRPEGSVSTLKIQRTERGDSAVYLCASSSTGRALTDTQYFGPGTRLTVL.

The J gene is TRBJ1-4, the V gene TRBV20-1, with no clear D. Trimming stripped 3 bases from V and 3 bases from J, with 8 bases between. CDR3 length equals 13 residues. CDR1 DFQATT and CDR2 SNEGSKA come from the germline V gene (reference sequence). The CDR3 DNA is TGCAGTGCTAGGCTGCAACCTAATGAAAAACTGTTTTTT. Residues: CSARLQPNEKLFF.

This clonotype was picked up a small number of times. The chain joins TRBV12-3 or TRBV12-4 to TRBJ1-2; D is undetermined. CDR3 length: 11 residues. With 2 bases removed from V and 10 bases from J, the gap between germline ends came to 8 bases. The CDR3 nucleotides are TGTGCCAGCAGTTTATTACAAATCTACACCTTC. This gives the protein CASSLLQIYTF.